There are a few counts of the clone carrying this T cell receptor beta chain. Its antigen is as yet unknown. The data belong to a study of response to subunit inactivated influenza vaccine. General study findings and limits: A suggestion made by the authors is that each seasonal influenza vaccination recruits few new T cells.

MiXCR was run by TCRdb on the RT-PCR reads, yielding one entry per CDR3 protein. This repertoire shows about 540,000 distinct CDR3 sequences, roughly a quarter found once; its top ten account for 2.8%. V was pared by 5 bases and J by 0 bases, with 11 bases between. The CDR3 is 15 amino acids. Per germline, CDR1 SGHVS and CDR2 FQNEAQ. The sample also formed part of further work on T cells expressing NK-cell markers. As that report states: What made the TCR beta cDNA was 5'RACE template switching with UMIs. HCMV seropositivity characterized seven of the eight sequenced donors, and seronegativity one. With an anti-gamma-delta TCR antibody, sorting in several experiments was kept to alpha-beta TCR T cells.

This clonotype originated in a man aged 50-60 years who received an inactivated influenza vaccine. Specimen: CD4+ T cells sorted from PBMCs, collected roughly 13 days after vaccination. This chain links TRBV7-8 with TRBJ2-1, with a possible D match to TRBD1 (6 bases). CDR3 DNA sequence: TGTGCCAGCAGCGTCGGGACACTCTCCTACAATGAGCAGTTCTTC. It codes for CASSVGTLSYNEQFF.